This is a list of T cell receptor beta chains from one sample in a study of shared clonotypes between healthy human individuals. Produced via immunoSEQ multiplex PCR; TCRdb's table is partial and in-frame only. The sample records approximately 2.1 million clones, over 90% being singletons. The specimen sequenced was naive CD4+ T cells from PBMCs. The receptors were sampled from a man aged 18-30 years in good health. Some clones in this sample may be carry-over from other donors' samples. Each CDR3 is given with its conserved first and last residue. D genes are given only for firm matches. Not all rows give a size; the values are once, few, many and, for expanded clones, a class.

size: -
J: TRBJ2-1
D: -
length: 13
V: TRBV4-2
CDR3: CASSQARRDEQFF
DNA: TGTGCCAGCAGCCAAGCCCGTCGGGATGAGCAGTTCTTC

size: once
J: TRBJ1-1
D: -
length: 14
V: TRBV18
CDR3: CASSLREGDAEAFF
DNA: TGTGCCAGCTCACTCAGGGAAGGGGACGCTGAAGCTTTCTTT

size: -
J: TRBJ1-5
D: TRBD1
length: 17
V: TRBV27
CDR3: CASSGGQGQRGNQPQHF
DNA: TGTGCCAGCAGTGGAGGACAGGGCCAGCGGGGTAATCAGCCCCAGCATTTT

size: -
J: TRBJ2-1
D: -
length: 15
V: TRBV28
CDR3: CASTHQRDFYNEQFF
DNA: TGTGCCAGCACGCACCAGAGGGACTTTTACAATGAGCAGTTCTTC

size: once
J: TRBJ2-7
D: -
length: 16
V: TRBV28
CDR3: CASSLSGLPPSYEQYF
DNA: TGTGCCAGCAGCCTGTCGGGACTCCCCCCATCCTACGAGCAGTACTTC

size: -
J: TRBJ2-1
D: TRBD2
length: 15
V: TRBV14
CDR3: CASSLLAGAYNEQFF
DNA: TGTGCCAGCAGCCTACTAGCGGGAGCCTACAATGAGCAGTTCTTC

size: -
J: TRBJ2-7
D: -
length: 15
V: TRBV9
CDR3: CASSVDPLGSYEQYF
DNA: TGTGCCAGCAGCGTCGACCCACTAGGGTCCTACGAGCAGTACTTC

size: -
J: TRBJ1-2
D: -
length: 13
V: TRBV28
CDR3: CASSPQGLYGYTF
DNA: TGTGCCAGCAGTCCTCAGGGTCTTTATGGCTACACCTTC

size: -
J: TRBJ1-1
D: TRBD1
length: 16
V: TRBV7-9
CDR3: CASSSDRPGGLPEAFF
DNA: TGTGCCAGCAGCTCCGACCGTCCAGGGGGTTTGCCTGAAGCTTTCTTT

size: -
J: TRBJ2-2
D: TRBD1
length: 15
V: TRBV25-1
CDR3: CASRAGQGAVGELFF
DNA: TGTGCCAGCAGAGCTGGTCAGGGGGCAGTCGGGGAGCTGTTTTTT

size: -
J: TRBJ1-1
D: -
length: 14
V: TRBV5-1
CDR3: CASSLLVMNTEAFF
DNA: TGCGCCAGCAGCTTGTTGGTTATGAACACTGAAGCTTTCTTT

size: once
J: TRBJ2-7
D: -
length: 15
V: TRBV15
CDR3: CATSRDPGGLYEQYF
DNA: TGTGCCACCAGCAGAGATCCGGGGGGCCTATACGAGCAGTACTTC

size: -
J: TRBJ1-5
D: -
length: 13
V: TRBV2
CDR3: CASSPPGAQPQHF
DNA: TGTGCCAGCAGCCCCCCTGGGGCTCAGCCCCAGCATTTT

size: -
J: TRBJ2-1
D: -
length: 14
V: TRBV6-1
CDR3: CASNNRASYNEQFF
DNA: TGTGCCAGCAATAACAGAGCTTCCTACAATGAGCAGTTCTTC

size: -
J: TRBJ2-7
D: -
length: 12
V: TRBV11-2
CDR3: CASSSTRHEQYF
DNA: TGTGCCAGCAGCTCCACTCGACACGAGCAGTACTTC

size: -
J: TRBJ1-2
D: TRBD1
length: 11
V: TRBV20-1
CDR3: CSANRGGGYTF
DNA: TGCAGTGCTAACAGGGGCGGTGGCTACACCTTC

size: -
J: TRBJ2-1
D: TRBD2
length: 13
V: TRBV29-1
CDR3: CSVPGLAFNEQFF
DNA: TGCAGCGTCCCGGGACTAGCCTTCAATGAGCAGTTCTTC

size: -
J: TRBJ2-3
D: -
length: 14
V: TRBV9
CDR3: CASNSIPSTDTQYF
DNA: TGTGCCAGCAACTCAATCCCTAGCACAGATACGCAGTATTTT

size: -
J: TRBJ2-2
D: -
length: 15
V: TRBV7-9
CDR3: CASSRQDLTTGELFF
DNA: TGTGCCAGCAGCCGACAGGACCTGACCACCGGGGAGCTGTTTTTT

size: -
J: TRBJ2-7
D: -
length: 15
V: TRBV4-1
CDR3: CASSQVALPLYEQYF
DNA: TGCGCCAGCAGCCAAGTGGCACTTCCACTCTACGAGCAGTACTTC

size: -
J: TRBJ2-1
D: -
length: 16
V: TRBV28
CDR3: CASSSSGWGPYNEQFF
DNA: TGTGCCAGCAGTTCCTCCGGCTGGGGACCCTACAATGAGCAGTTCTTC

size: -
J: TRBJ2-5
D: TRBD1
length: 14
V: TRBV7-2
CDR3: CASSSRQGKETQYF
DNA: TGTGCCAGCAGCTCCCGACAGGGAAAGGAGACCCAGTACTTC

size: -
J: TRBJ2-5
D: TRBD1
length: 16
V: TRBV7-3
CDR3: CASSQTGTGDWGTQYF
DNA: TGTGCCAGCAGCCAGACCGGGACAGGGGATTGGGGGACCCAGTACTTC

size: -
J: TRBJ2-3
D: -
length: 13
V: TRBV29-1
CDR3: CSVIEGGTDTQYF
DNA: TGCAGCGTTATCGAAGGCGGCACAGATACGCAGTATTTT

size: -
J: TRBJ2-1
D: -
length: 14
V: TRBV11-2
CDR3: CASSLADLYNEQFF
DNA: TGTGCCAGCAGCTTGGCCGACCTCTACAATGAGCAGTTCTTC

size: -
J: TRBJ1-1
D: -
length: 14
V: TRBV9
CDR3: CASSVEIVGPEAFF
DNA: TGTGCCAGCAGCGTTGAAATTGTAGGCCCTGAAGCTTTCTTT

size: -
J: TRBJ2-3
D: -
length: 15
V: TRBV2
CDR3: CASSGPPPSTDTQYF
DNA: TGTGCCAGCAGTGGGCCCCCTCCTAGCACAGATACGCAGTATTTT

size: -
J: TRBJ2-3
D: -
length: 15
V: TRBV30
CDR3: CAWIPLNRGTDTQYF
DNA: TGTGCCTGGATCCCCCTTAACCGGGGCACAGATACGCAGTATTTT

size: -
J: TRBJ1-1
D: -
length: 13
V: TRBV6-1
CDR3: CASSEAVNTEAFF
DNA: TGTGCCAGCAGTGAAGCTGTCAACACTGAAGCTTTCTTT

size: -
J: TRBJ2-3
D: TRBD2
length: 20
V: TRBV4-1
CDR3: CASSQGWLAGGQGGSNTQYF
DNA: TGCGCCAGCAGCCAAGGTTGGCTAGCGGGAGGTCAAGGCGGGAGTAATACGCAGTATTTT

size: few
J: TRBJ1-5
D: -
length: 13
V: TRBV2
CDR3: CASSVQGNQPQHF
DNA: TGTGCCAGCAGTGTACAGGGAAACCAGCCCCAGCATTTT

size: -
J: TRBJ1-5
D: TRBD1
length: 12
V: TRBV28
CDR3: CASRPGGQPQHF
DNA: TGTGCCAGCAGACCAGGGGGTCAGCCCCAGCATTTT

size: -
J: TRBJ2-2
D: -
length: 16
V: TRBV28
CDR3: CASSLDSTSRGGELFF
DNA: TGTGCCAGCAGTTTAGACAGCACTAGCCGGGGCGGGGAGCTGTTTTTT

size: -
J: TRBJ2-3
D: TRBD2
length: 17
V: TRBV7-6
CDR3: CASSPRTSGRKADTQYF
DNA: TGTGCCAGCAGCCCGAGGACTAGCGGGAGGAAGGCAGATACGCAGTATTTT